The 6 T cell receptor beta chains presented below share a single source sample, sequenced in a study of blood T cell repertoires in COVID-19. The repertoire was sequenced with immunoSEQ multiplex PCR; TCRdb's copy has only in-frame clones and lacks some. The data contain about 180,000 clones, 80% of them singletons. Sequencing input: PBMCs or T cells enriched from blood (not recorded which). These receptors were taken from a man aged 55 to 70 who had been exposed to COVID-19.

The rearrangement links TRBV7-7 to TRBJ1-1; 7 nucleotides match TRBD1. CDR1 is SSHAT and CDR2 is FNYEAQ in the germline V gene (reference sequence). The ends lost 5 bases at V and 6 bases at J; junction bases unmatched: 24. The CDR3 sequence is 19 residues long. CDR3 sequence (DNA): TGTGCCAGCAGCCCTTTAAATCCCCGACCCGGACAGGCCGTCTCTGAAGCTTTCTTT. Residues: CASSPLNPRPGQAVSEAFF.

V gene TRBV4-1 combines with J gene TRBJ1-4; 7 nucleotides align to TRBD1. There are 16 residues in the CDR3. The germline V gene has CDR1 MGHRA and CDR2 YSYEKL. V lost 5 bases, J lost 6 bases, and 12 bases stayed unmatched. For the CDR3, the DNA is TGCGCCAGCAGCGACCCAAAACCGACAGGGTATGAAAAACTGTTTTTT. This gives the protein CASSDPKPTGYEKLFF.

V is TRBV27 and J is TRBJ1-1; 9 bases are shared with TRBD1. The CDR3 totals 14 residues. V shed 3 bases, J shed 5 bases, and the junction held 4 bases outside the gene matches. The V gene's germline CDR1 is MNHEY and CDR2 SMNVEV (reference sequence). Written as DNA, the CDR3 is TGTGCCAGCAGTTTCAACAGGGGGCGAACTGAAGCTTTCTTT. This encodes CASSFNRGRTEAFF.

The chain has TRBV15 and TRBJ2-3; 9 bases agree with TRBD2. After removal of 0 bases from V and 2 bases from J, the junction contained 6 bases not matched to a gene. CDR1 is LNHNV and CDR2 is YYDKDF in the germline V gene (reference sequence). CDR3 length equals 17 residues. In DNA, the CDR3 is TGTGCCACCAGCAGAGATCCTGCGGGAGGGGTCACAGATACGCAGTATTTT. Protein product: CATSRDPAGGVTDTQYF.

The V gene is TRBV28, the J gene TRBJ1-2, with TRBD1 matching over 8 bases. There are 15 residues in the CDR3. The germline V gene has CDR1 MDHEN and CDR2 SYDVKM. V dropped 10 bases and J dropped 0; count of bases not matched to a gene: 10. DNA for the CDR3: TGTGCCATTCTAGCCGGACAGGGTACTAACTATGGCTACACCTTC. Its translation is CAILAGQGTNYGYTF.

The CDR3 spells CASSVRGQGSGELFF. For the CDR3, the DNA is TGTGCCAGCAGTGTTCGGGGACAGGGGTCCGGGGAGCTGTTTTTT. The chain recombines TRBV2 with TRBJ2-2; 10 nucleotides line up with TRBD1. The CDR3 loop spans 15 amino acids. J lost 6 bases, V lost 4 bases, and 5 bases had no gene match. Looked up from germline, CDR1 is SNHLY and CDR2 is FYNNEI.